This is a list of T cell receptor beta chains from one sample in a study of blood T cell repertoires in COVID-19. Measured with immunoSEQ multiplex PCR; TCRdb has only the in-frame clones, and not every one. The data contain about 230,000 clones, 65% to 85% of them singletons. Input material: peripheral blood. These receptors were collected from a man aged 40-49 years with active or convalescent COVID-19. Both conserved end residues are trimmed from each CDR3.

V gene	J gene	CDR3 protein
TRBV7-6	TRBJ2-5	ASSLAMGATLETQY
TRBV19	TRBJ2-1	ASSAVSGGHNEQF
TRBV27	TRBJ2-5	ASRQEQGSGTQY
TRBV5-1	TRBJ2-5	ASSSGTSGGETQY
TRBV9	TRBJ1-2	ASSSTVEGSDGYT
TRBV4-1	TRBJ1-1	ASSQIPGQGATEAF
TRBV7-2	TRBJ2-3	ASSSPRGGGGITDTQY
TRBV29-1	TRBJ1-1	SVRGQATEAF
TRBV4-1	TRBJ2-1	ASSLDVGGSYEQF
TRBV30	TRBJ1-3	AWSGAGAGNTIY
TRBV6-1	TRBJ1-2	ASSDRDRGYT
TRBV5-1	TRBJ2-7	ASSFTSGSYEQY
TRBV28	TRBJ1-1	ASPPGTSGQGGTEAF
TRBV9	TRBJ2-2	ASSRLAGTGSGELF
TRBV19	TRBJ2-3	ASSGVQGDTQY
TRBV27	TRBJ1-5	ASSLTVPVGYSNQPQH
TRBV7-8	TRBJ2-1	ASSYLTGGYNEQF
TRBV30	TRBJ2-3	AWSYQQGGTDTQY
TRBV5-4	TRBJ1-6	ASSRGGDGGSRNSPLH
TRBV7-9	TRBJ1-2	AGSNPGSYGYT
TRBV6-5	TRBJ2-1	ASSYSGAHNEQF
TRBV27	TRBJ1-1	ASTRAGGGTEAF
TRBV11-2	TRBJ1-1	ASSPNYRNRAEAF
TRBV9	TRBJ1-4	ASSVGGLDEKLF
TRBV7-3	TRBJ2-7	ASSLSGQGSYEQY
TRBV7-3	TRBJ2-2	ASSSGTGILGELF
TRBV14	TRBJ2-5	ASSQESSGRAGETQY
TRBV18	TRBJ1-4	ASSAGQANEKLF
TRBV30	TRBJ1-2	AWGPQGDYGYT
TRBV9	TRBJ1-1	ASSAGVGLNTEAF
TRBV11-3	TRBJ2-7	ASSRQGLYEQY
TRBV23-1	TRBJ1-1	ASSQEQLMNTEAF